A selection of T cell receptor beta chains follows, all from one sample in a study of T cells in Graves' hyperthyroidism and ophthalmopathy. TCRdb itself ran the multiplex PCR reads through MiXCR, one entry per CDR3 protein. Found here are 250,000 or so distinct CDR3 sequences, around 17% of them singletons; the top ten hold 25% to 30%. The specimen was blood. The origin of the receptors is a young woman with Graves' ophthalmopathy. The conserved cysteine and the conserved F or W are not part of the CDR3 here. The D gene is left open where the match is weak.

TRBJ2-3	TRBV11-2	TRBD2	ASSWGTSEYTDTQY
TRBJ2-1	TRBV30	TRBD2	AWSSYYAGRAYNEQF
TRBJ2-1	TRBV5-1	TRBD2	ASSLVVAGGNEQF
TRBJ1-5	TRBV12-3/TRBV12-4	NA	ASSIGRTQPQH
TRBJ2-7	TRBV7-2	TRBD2	ASSSGLAGGPAYEQY
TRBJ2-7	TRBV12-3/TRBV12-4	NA	ASSLGDGYEQY
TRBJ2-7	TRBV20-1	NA	SAGKWGYEQY
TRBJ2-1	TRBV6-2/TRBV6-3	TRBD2	ASSYRWTSSYNEQF
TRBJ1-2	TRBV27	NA	ASSTGYNGYT
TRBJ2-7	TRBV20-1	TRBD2	SAPAGGAYEQY
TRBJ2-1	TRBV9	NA	ASSNRVDHNEQF
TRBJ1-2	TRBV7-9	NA	ASSGAQNYGYT
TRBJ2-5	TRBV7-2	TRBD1	ASSFDRGLRGETQY
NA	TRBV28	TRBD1	ASSPRPGQGPAEQY
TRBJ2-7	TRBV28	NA	ASRSPRTDGGPYEQY
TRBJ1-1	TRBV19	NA	ASSIGGMGSGITEAF
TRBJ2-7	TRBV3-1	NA	ASSVGPVNYEQY
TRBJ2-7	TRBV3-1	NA	ASSPSAHEQY
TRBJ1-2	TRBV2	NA	ASSEAVGPYYGYT
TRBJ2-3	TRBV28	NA	ASSPSRGRARDTQY
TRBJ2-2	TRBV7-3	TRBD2	ASSSGTSTGELF
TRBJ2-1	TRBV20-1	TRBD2	SARDGLAGGLYNEQF
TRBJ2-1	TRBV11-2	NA	ASSSGTKGYNEQF
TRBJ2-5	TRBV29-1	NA	SVAGGYETQY
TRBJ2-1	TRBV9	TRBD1	ASSSQTGYSYNEQF
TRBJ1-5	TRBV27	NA	ASSLLGNQPQH
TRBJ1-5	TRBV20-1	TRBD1	SARAGQGNQPQH
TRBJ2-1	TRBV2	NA	ASSGTGDNEQF